The entry that follows covers one T cell receptor beta chain sequence. These data belong to a study of blood T cell repertoires in COVID-19. Whole-study context: Samples taken during acute and convalescent COVID-19 were collected in the United States, Italy and Spain. T cells, B-cell-depleted T cells, or PBMCs provided the cDNA or gDNA that served as material.

How the authors handled the data: Reference gene primer amplification in the assay estimated nucleated cell counts. Here immunoSEQ multiplex PCR was the method, and the copy in TCRdb shows in-frame clones only, minus some. For V, J and clone size, that table is used; D and trimming come from the DNA. The sample records 120,000 to 150,000 clones, 70% to 90% being singletons. The CDR3 totals 13 residues. The germline V gene encodes CDR1 KGHSH and CDR2 LQKENI. V was clipped by 6 bases and J by 0 bases, with 8 bases between them. Sequencing was performed on peripheral blood. The TCR originated in a human donor with acute or convalescent COVID-19. The donor label of this sample is uncertain. The chain combines TRBV18 with TRBJ2-5; a possible D gene is TRBD1 (5 bases). CDR3 sequence reads: CASSQGHQETQYF. In DNA, the CDR3 is TGTGCCAGCTCGCAGGGTCACCAAGAGACCCAGTACTTC.